What follows are 18 T cell receptor beta chains derived from one specimen sequenced in a study of cytomegalovirus exposure and HLA in healthy donors. The PCR contained 60 Vbeta and 13 Jbeta primers. Profiling relied on immunoSEQ multiplex PCR, and the TCRdb table lists in-frame clones only, not all of them. The data show around 190,000 clones, with over 60% seen just once and under 7.5% held by the top ten. Sequenced: PBMCs. The receptors stem from a man aged 40-55 years in good health and CMV-seronegative.

The genes are TRBV28 and TRBJ1-4, with unresolved D. V lost 4 bases to trimming and J lost 8 bases, with 17 bases between them. Per germline, CDR1 MDHEN and CDR2 SYDVKM. The CDR3 covers 15 residues. As DNA, the CDR3 is TGTGCCAGCAGTTCTCACGGTGGAGGTAGAGAAAAACTGTTTTTT. This encodes CASSSHGGGREKLFF.

The V call is TRBV7-9, the J call TRBJ2-2; D is possibly TRBD1 (6 bases). Trimming took off 3 bases at V and 0 bases at J, with 11 bases between the two ends. The CDR3 extends over 16 amino acids. Germline loops: CDR1 SEHNR, CDR2 FQNEAQ (reference sequence). CDR3 sequence reads: CASSFWGTTNTGELFF. For the CDR3, the DNA is TGTGCCAGCAGCTTTTGGGGGACAACGAACACCGGGGAGCTGTTTTTT.

The chain links TRBV2 to TRBJ2-3; D remains ambiguous. The ends were cut back, 4 bases at V and 2 bases at J, with 10 bases in the middle. Germline values: CDR1 SNHLY, CDR2 FYNNEI. CDR3 size: 14 residues. CDR3 amino acids: CASSVSLLTDTQYF. The CDR3 DNA follows: TGTGCCAGCAGTGTATCCCTCCTCACAGATACGCAGTATTTT.

V usage is TRBV29-1 and J usage is TRBJ1-5; 8 positions match TRBD1. CDR1 SQVTM and CDR2 ANQGSEA come from the germline V gene. The J segment lost 0 bases and the V segment lost 6 bases, leaving 4 bases of the junction unmatched. The CDR3 consists of 14 residues. The CDR3 nucleotides are TGCAGCGTCGGGACAGGTTATAGCAATCAGCCCCAGCATTTT. Its translation is CSVGTGYSNQPQHF.

The chain employs TRBV5-1 and TRBJ2-5; 14 bases map to TRBD2. The junction had 6 bases not matched to a gene; V was cut back by 4 bases and J by 4 bases. This CDR3 is built from 16 residues. CDR1 and CDR2 (germline): SGHRS, YFSETQ. The CDR3 DNA reads TGCGCCAGCAGCCGGGGGACTAGCGGGGGAAGAGAGACCCAGTACTTC. This sequence encodes CASSRGTSGGRETQYF.

The V gene is TRBV19, the J gene TRBJ1-2, with a possible D match to TRBD1 (6 bases). The CDR3 runs 16 residues. The V end was cut by 7 bases, the J end by 2 bases, with 20 bases between. Looked up from germline, CDR1 is LNHDA and CDR2 is SQIVND (reference sequence). The CDR3 reads CASMTGGKTGNYGYTF. CDR3 nucleotide sequence: TGTGCCAGTATGACAGGTGGGAAGACTGGGAACTATGGCTACACCTTC.

The chain couples TRBV7-6 to TRBJ1-4; D is unclear. This CDR3 is 13 amino acids long. In germline, CDR1 is SGHVS, CDR2 FNYEAQ. Trimming took off 5 bases at V and 8 bases at J, with 12 bases between the two ends. The CDR3 DNA follows: TGTGCCAGCAGCCTTCGGGGTGTCGAAAAACTGTTTTTT. As protein: CASSLRGVEKLFF.

The chain combines TRBV18 with TRBJ2-3; TRBD1 aligns across 7 bases. From germline, CDR1 is KGHSH and CDR2 LQKENI. The CDR3 is 15 amino acids. The V and J ends lost 1 base and 4 bases, in that order; junction bases with no gene match: 5. As DNA, the CDR3 is TGTGCCAGCTCACCACGAGGGGGCGGTGCAGATACGCAGTATTTT. This codes for CASSPRGGGADTQYF.

In its sample, this clone was seen once. The V gene is TRBV21-1, the J gene TRBJ2-1; the D call TRBD2 from the table was never checked on the DNA. TRBV21-1 counts as a pseudogene. The CDR3 runs 18 residues. CDR3 in amino acids: CASSASGSNPISYNEQFF. Written as DNA, the CDR3 is TGTGCCAGCTCCGCCAGCGGGAGTAACCCCATCTCCTACAATGAGCAGTTCTTC.

The chain joins TRBV5-4 to TRBJ1-1; TRBD1 aligns across 8 bases. Per germline, CDR1 SGHNT and CDR2 YYREEE (reference sequence). The CDR3 spans 14 residues. The trim removed 3 bases at V and 2 bases at J, leaving 3 bases unmatched. This chain's CDR3 is CASSWGQENTEAFF. The CDR3 DNA reads as TGTGCCAGCAGCTGGGGACAGGAAAACACTGAAGCTTTCTTT.

CDR3 residues: CASSKGPQYF. In DNA form, the CDR3 reads TGTGCCAGCAGCAAAGGGCCCCAGTACTTC. The chain joins TRBV21-1 to TRBJ2-7; the D call of TRBD1 is as the table states it, not checked on the DNA. TRBV21-1 is a documented pseudogene. There are 10 residues in the CDR3.

V and J are TRBV10-3 and TRBJ2-3; the match to TRBD2 covers 9 bases. The CDR3 runs to 20 residues. With 5 bases clipped from V and 0 bases from J, the junction kept 18 bases outside the gene matches. CDR1 and CDR2 from the germline V gene are ENHRY and SYGVKD. CDR3 in DNA: TGTGCCATCAGTCCCCCCCTTGGAGCGTCTAGCGGGGAAAGCACAGATACGCAGTATTTT. Protein product: CAISPPLGASSGESTDTQYF.

This chain joins TRBV10-2 and TRBJ1-4; D may be TRBD1 (6 bases). This CDR3 is built from 14 residues. Germline values: CDR1 WSHSY, CDR2 SAAADI. Trimming removed 4 bases at V and 4 bases at J, with 10 bases between. CDR3 loop: CASSGGHVNEKLFF. DNA of the CDR3: TGCGCCAGCAGTGGGGGACACGTTAATGAAAAACTGTTTTTT.

This chain joins TRBV9 and TRBJ1-1; no firm D call. The CDR3 has 14 amino acids. Trimming shortened V by 4 bases and J by 0 bases, and 10 bases separated the two germline ends. Germline assignment: CDR1 SGDLS and CDR2 YYNGEE. The CDR3 reads CASSPRLMNTEAFF. In DNA, the CDR3 is TGTGCCAGCAGCCCCCGGTTGATGAACACTGAAGCTTTCTTT.

The chain links TRBV4-3 to TRBJ2-7; 7 bases align to TRBD1. The CDR3 runs to 15 residues. V lost 0 bases and J lost 2; bases outside the gene matches: 4. The V gene's germline CDR1 is LGHNA and CDR2 YSLEER. CDR3 nucleotides: TGCGCCAGCAGCCAAGATCGGGACAGTCCCTACGAGCAGTACTTC. As protein: CASSQDRDSPYEQYF.

The rearrangement joins TRBV4-1 to TRBJ2-3, with a weak D call TRBD2 (5 bases). Trimming took off 4 bases at V and 0 bases at J, with 14 bases between the two ends. From germline, CDR1 is MGHRA and CDR2 YSYEKL. The CDR3 is 16 amino acids. Here the CDR3 DNA reads TGCGCCAGCAGCCTCAACTACCGACTAAGCACAGATACGCAGTATTTT. Its protein is CASSLNYRLSTDTQYF.

This chain links TRBV2 with TRBJ1-5; TRBD1 might be the D (5 bases). The CDR3 runs 15 residues. V was cut by 3 bases and J by 3 bases, with 12 bases left in between. Germline V gene sequence: CDR1 SNHLY, CDR2 FYNNEI. The CDR3 nucleotides are TGTGCCAGCAGTGAGGGACTTAATACCAATCAGCCCCAGCATTTT. Translation gives CASSEGLNTNQPQHF.

The gene calls are TRBV6-5 and TRBJ2-7; 10 bases align to TRBD1. Germline assignment: CDR1 MNHEY and CDR2 SVGAGI. The V segment lost 2 bases and the J segment 5 bases; nucleotides outside the gene matches: 6. The CDR3 extends over 15 amino acids. The CDR3 here is CASSYLRQGAHEQYF. The DNA for the CDR3 is TGTGCCAGCAGTTACCTGAGACAGGGGGCCCACGAGCAGTACTTC.